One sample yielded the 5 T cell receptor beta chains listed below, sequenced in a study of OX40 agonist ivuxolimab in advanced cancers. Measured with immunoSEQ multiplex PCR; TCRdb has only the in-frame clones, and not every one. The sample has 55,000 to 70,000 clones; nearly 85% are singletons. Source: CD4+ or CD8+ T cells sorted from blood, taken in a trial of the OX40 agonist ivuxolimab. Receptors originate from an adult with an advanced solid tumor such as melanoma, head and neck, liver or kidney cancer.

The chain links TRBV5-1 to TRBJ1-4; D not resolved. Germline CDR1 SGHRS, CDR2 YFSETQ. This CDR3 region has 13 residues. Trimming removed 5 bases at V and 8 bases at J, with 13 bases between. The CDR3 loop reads CASSLTAGEKLFF. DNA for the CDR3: TGCGCCAGCAGTTTAACAGCGGGAGAAAAACTGTTTTTT.

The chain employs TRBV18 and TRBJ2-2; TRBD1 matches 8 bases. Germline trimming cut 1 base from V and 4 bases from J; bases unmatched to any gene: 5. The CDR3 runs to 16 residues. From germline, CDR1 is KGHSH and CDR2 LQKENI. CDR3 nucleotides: TGTGCCAGCTCACCACTCAGGGGGCGAAGCACCGGGGAGCTGTTTTTT. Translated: CASSPLRGRSTGELFF.

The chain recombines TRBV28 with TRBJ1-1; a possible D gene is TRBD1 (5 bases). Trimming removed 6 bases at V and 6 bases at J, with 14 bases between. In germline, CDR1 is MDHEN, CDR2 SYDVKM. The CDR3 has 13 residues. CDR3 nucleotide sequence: TGTGCCAGCAGGGGGACCGCTGGGGCTGAAGCTTTCTTT. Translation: CASRGTAGAEAFF.

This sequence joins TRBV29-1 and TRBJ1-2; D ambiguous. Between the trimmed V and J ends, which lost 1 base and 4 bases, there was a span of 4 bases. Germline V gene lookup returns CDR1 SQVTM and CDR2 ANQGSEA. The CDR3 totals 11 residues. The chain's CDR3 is CSVEGGYGYTF. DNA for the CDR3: TGCAGCGTTGAAGGGGGCTATGGCTACACCTTC.

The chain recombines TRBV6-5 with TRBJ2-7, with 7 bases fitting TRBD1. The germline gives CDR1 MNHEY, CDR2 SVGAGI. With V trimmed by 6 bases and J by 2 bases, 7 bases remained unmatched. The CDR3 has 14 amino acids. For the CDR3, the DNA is TGTGCCAGCAGCATCGACAGGGCCACCTACGAGCAGTACTTC. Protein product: CASSIDRATYEQYF.